This T cell receptor (beta chain) was retrieved from a study of glioma-infiltrating T cells after dendritic cell vaccination. Study-wide context: Glioblastoma patients came from Phase I and II dendritic cell vaccination trials. The vaccine used monocyte-derived dendritic cells pulsed overnight with autologous tumor lysate.

Input was 2 ug genomic DNA, or all available if less. Libraries were prepared by immunoSEQ multiplex PCR; TCRdb keeps only in-frame clonotypes and omits some of them. The sample holds 90,000 to 100,000 clones, around three quarters seen once. Study-level points and caveats: Few patients contributed both blood and tumor specimens.

The V and J ends lost 3 bases and 4 bases, in that order; junction bases with no gene match: 5. CDR1 MRHNA and CDR2 SNTAGT come from the germline V gene. The CDR3 contains 14 residues. This clone appeared a single time. The antigen is not known. Source: blood, taken before dendritic cell vaccination. The TCR originated in a human donor with glioblastoma. The chain couples TRBV6-4 to TRBJ1-2; 7 nucleotides match TRBD1. The CDR3 protein is CASSETRDSYGYTF. CDR3 nucleotides: TGTGCCAGCAGTGAGACCCGGGACAGCTATGGCTACACCTTC.